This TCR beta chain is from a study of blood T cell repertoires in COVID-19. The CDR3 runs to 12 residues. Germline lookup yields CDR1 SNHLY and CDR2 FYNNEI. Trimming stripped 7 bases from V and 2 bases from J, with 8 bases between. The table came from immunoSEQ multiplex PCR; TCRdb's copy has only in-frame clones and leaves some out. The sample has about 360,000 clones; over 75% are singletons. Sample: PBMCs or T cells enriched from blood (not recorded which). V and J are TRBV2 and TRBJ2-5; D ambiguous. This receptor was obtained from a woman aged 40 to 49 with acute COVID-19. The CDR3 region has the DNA TGTGCCAGCACTAGAGGACAAGAGACCCAGTACTTC. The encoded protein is CASTRGQETQYF.